The 24 T cell receptor beta chains reported below all come from one sample, sequenced in a study of molecular identifiers for immune sequencing clone quantification. TCRdb redid the calling of the PCR reads with MiXCR, one entry per CDR3 protein. Of some 320,000 distinct CDR3 sequences listed, about 21% are singletons. The material sequenced was naive CD8+ T cells from blood, with Jurkat cell RNA spiked in. Subset meaning: FACS-sorted CD8+CD4-CCR7+CD45RA+ naive T cells. The receptors shown here come from a human donor in good health. Some libraries in this study had Jurkat cell RNA spiked in.

In its sample, this clonotype was seen many times. J is TRBJ1-2 and V is TRBV29-1; D may be TRBD1 (5 bases). V lost 0 bases, J lost 4 bases, and 12 bases lay in between. This CDR3 is built from 14 residues. CDR1 SQVTM and CDR2 ANQGSEA come from the germline V gene. In nucleotides, the CDR3 is TGCAGCGTTGAAGAAGGTCAGGGCATCTATGGCTACACCTTC. Its protein product is CSVEEGQGIYGYTF.

About this clonotype: This sequence may be a read error, since a much larger clone differs from it by one base. The V gene is TRBV9, the J gene TRBJ1-3; D not certain. There are 15 residues in the CDR3. The germline CDR1 and CDR2 sequences are SGDLS and YYNGEE. The CDR3 reads CASSDRVSSGNAIYF. The DNA for the CDR3 is TGTGCCAGCAGCGACCGGGTCAGCTCTGGAAACGCCATATATTTT.

This clonotype was recorded at least ten times. The J gene is TRBJ2-3, the V gene TRBV28; tentative D call: TRBD2 (6 bases). The V gene lost 5 bases and the J gene lost 1 base, with 22 bases spanning the gap. Germline CDR1 reads MDHEN; CDR2 reads SYDVKM. The length of the CDR3 is 18 residues. As DNA, the CDR3 is TGTGCCAGCAGTGTATCCCCGGGGTGGTCTAGCGGCACAGATACGCAGTATTTT. Translated: CASSVSPGWSSGTDTQYF.

This clonotype was observed a handful of times. The chain combines TRBV5-6 with TRBJ1-2; D unresolved. V was cut by 5 bases and J by 6 bases, with 20 bases left in between. CDR1 SGHDT and CDR2 YYEEEE come from the germline V gene. The CDR3 loop spans 15 amino acids. The CDR3: CASRTTNPARDGYTF. The CDR3 bases are TGTGCCAGCAGGACTACGAACCCTGCGAGGGATGGCTACACCTTC.

A remark on this clonotype: A read error may explain this, as a much larger clone is one base away. The V call is TRBV12-3 or TRBV12-4, the J call TRBJ1-2; the D is unclear. The CDR3 runs to 14 residues. The CDR3 coding sequence is TGTGTCAGCAGTCCAACATCAGTCCCCTTCGGCTACACCTTC. Amino acids: CVSSPTSVPFGYTF.

This clonotype was observed at least ten times. The gene calls are TRBV20-1 and TRBJ2-5; TRBD1 might be the D (6 bases). Per the germline V gene, CDR1 is DFQATT and CDR2 is SNEGSKA (reference sequence). The CDR3 consists of 13 residues. V was pared by 5 bases and J by 4 bases, with 14 bases between. The CDR3 DNA is TGCAGTGCTTCCAGCGAAGGGGGAGAGACCCAGTACTTC. Protein product: CSASSEGGETQYF.

The chain uses TRBV5-6 and TRBJ2-7; no clear D gene. Trimming left V 4 bases short and J 2 bases short, with 13 bases between. Germline CDR1 reads SGHDT; CDR2 reads YYEEEE. The CDR3 has 14 residues. CDR3 residues: CASSLGVVAYEQYF. Here the CDR3 DNA reads TGTGCCAGCAGCCTAGGAGTGGTGGCCTACGAGCAGTACTTC.

This clonotype was found many times. This chain connects TRBV4-1 to TRBJ2-7, with 8 bases identical to TRBD1. Germline values: CDR1 MGHRA, CDR2 YSYEKL. CDR3 length: 13 residues. With 5 bases clipped from V and 3 bases from J, the junction kept 3 bases outside the gene matches. Here the CDR3 reads CASSMGQDYEQYF. The CDR3 nucleotides read TGCGCCAGCAGCATGGGACAGGACTACGAGCAGTACTTC.

This clonotype was recorded at least ten times. The J gene is TRBJ2-3, the V gene TRBV7-9, with 9 bases matching TRBD2. Germline assignment: CDR1 SEHNR and CDR2 FQNEAQ (reference sequence). The CDR3 runs to 16 residues. The V gene end was trimmed by 5 bases and the J gene end by 0 bases; junction bases not matched to a gene: 6. The CDR3 spells CASSPPSGESTDTQYF. In DNA form, the CDR3 reads TGTGCCAGCAGCCCCCCTAGCGGGGAGAGCACAGATACGCAGTATTTT.

This clonotype was observed a few times. One base away lies a much larger clone, so this may be a sequencing read error. The chain couples TRBV24-1 to TRBJ2-1; a weak D match, TRBD1 (6 bases). The CDR3 is 12 residues long. Germline V gene lookup returns CDR1 KGHDR and CDR2 SFDVKD. V was shortened by 4 bases and J by 12 bases, with 12 bases between the two germline ends. CDR3 nucleotide sequence: TGTGCCACCAGTGAGGCAGGGGTTGGGCAGTTCTTC. This gives the protein CATSEAGVGQFF.

This clonotype was recorded many times. The chain uses TRBV19 and TRBJ2-4; 7 nucleotides match TRBD2. CDR1 and CDR2 (germline): LNHDA, SQIVND (reference sequence). This CDR3 has 15 amino acids. V lost 4 bases, J lost 9 bases, and 12 bases stayed unmatched. The CDR3 region is CASSTLGGSSFIQYF. CDR3 nucleotide sequence: TGTGCCAGTAGTACCCTAGGCGGGAGTTCTTTCATTCAGTACTTC.

About this clonotype itself: A much larger clone differs from this one at a single base, so this may be a read error. The conserved phenylalanine or tryptophan is not found at the CDR3 terminus, so this likely reflects a read error. The chain has TRBV9 and TRBJ1-1, with D hard to call. Trimming stripped 0 bases from V and 5 bases from J, with 11 bases between. Germline lookup yields CDR1 SGDLS and CDR2 YYNGEE. The CDR3 covers 14 residues. This CDR3 is CASSVGGVRTEAFL. DNA for the CDR3: TGTGCCAGCAGCGTAGGGGGTGTACGGACTGAAGCTTTCCTT.

This clonotype was detected a few times. The chain couples TRBV27 to TRBJ1-1; 7 nucleotides align to TRBD1. V lost 5 bases, J lost 4 bases, and 10 bases stayed unmatched. This CDR3 spans 15 amino acids. Looked up from germline, CDR1 is MNHEY and CDR2 is SMNVEV (reference sequence). In DNA form, the CDR3 reads TGTGCCAGCAGTCAAGGGGGCAGGGGACGCACTGAAGCTTTCTTT. Protein product: CASSQGGRGRTEAFF.

The genes are TRBV12-3 or TRBV12-4 and TRBJ2-7, with D unresolved. The CDR3 is 16 residues long. V was shortened by 6 bases and J by 0 bases, with 18 bases between the two germline ends. DNA of the CDR3: TGTGCCAGCAGCATAGGGTCCACCTCCTACTCCTACGAGCAGTACTTC. Amino acids: CASSIGSTSYSYEQYF.

This clonotype was seen repeatedly, ten times or more. V gene TRBV2 combines with J gene TRBJ2-3; unclear D gene. V shed 2 bases and J shed 4 bases, with 13 bases lying between them. Germline V gene lookup returns CDR1 SNHLY and CDR2 FYNNEI. This CDR3 is 15 amino acids long. The CDR3 DNA sequence: TGTGCCAGCAGTGAAATAGATAGAGTCCCAGATACGCAGTATTTT. It translates to CASSEIDRVPDTQYF. Full variable domain (remainder filled in from reference TRBV2 and TRBJ2-3): EPEVTQTPSHQVTQMGQEVILRCVPISNHLYFYWYRQILGQKVEFLVSFYNNEISEKSEIFDDQFSVERPDGSNFTLKIRSTKLEDSAMYFCASSEIDRVPDTQYFGPGTRLTVL.

This clonotype was picked up many times. The chain carries TRBV28 and TRBJ1-5; perhaps TRBD1 as D (5 bases). With 1 base removed from V and 4 bases from J, the gap between germline ends came to 14 bases. This CDR3 is 16 amino acids long. CDR1 is MDHEN, CDR2 SYDVKM, per germline. CDR3 sequence (DNA): TGTGCCAGCAGTTTATCTTCGGGGCCGCTAAATCAGCCCCAGCATTTT. Translating it yields CASSLSSGPLNQPQHF.

This clonotype occurred many times. This chain uses TRBV7-9 with TRBJ2-7; 10 nucleotides align to TRBD1. The CDR3 sequence is 14 residues long. Germline assignment: CDR1 SEHNR and CDR2 FQNEAQ (reference sequence). The junction had 3 bases not matched to a gene; V was cut back by 2 bases and J by 5 bases. The CDR3 protein is CASSLQGQGNEQYF. In nucleotides, the CDR3 is TGTGCCAGCAGCTTACAGGGACAGGGGAACGAGCAGTACTTC.

A word on this clonotype: This may arise from a read error, as a much more abundant clone is one base away. This rearrangement joins TRBV4-1 to TRBJ1-5, with a possible D match to TRBD1 (6 bases). Germline V gives CDR1 MGHRA, CDR2 YSYEKL. The CDR3 has 18 amino acids. V was cut by 4 bases and J by 5 bases, with 24 bases left in between. CDR3 nucleotides: TGCGCCAGCAGCCGAGATGTTTTCGGAAGGGGGGAAGATCAGCCCCAGCATTTT. Its translation is CASSRDVFGRGEDQPQHF.

The chain uses TRBV7-8 and TRBJ2-3; TRBD2 matches 15 bases. This CDR3 spans 17 amino acids. Looked up from germline, CDR1 is SGHVS and CDR2 is FQNEAQ. The junction had 8 bases not matched to a gene; V was cut back by 5 bases and J by 5 bases. CDR3 amino acids: CASSLWGTSGGLDTQYF. CDR3 nucleotides: TGTGCCAGCAGCCTATGGGGGACTAGCGGGGGGTTAGATACGCAGTATTTT.

This clonotype was seen ten or more times. The V and J genes are TRBV29-1 and TRBJ2-1; 8 nucleotides agree with TRBD1. Trimming at V came to 4 bases and at J to 4 bases, leaving 9 bases not matched to a gene. The CDR3 is made up of 15 amino acids. Per the germline V gene, CDR1 is SQVTM and CDR2 is ANQGSEA. The CDR3 DNA sequence: TGCAGCGTTGGTAAGCTGGACAGGGTTTACAATGAGCAGTTCTTC. The encoded protein is CSVGKLDRVYNEQFF.

This clonotype was seen ten or more times. Here the CDR3 DNA reads TGTGCCAGCAGAGACAGGTCCATTAGCTCCTACGAGCAGTACTTC. It yields the protein CASRDRSISSYEQYF. The J gene is TRBJ2-7, the V gene TRBV6-2 or TRBV6-3; weak D call: TRBD1 (6 bases). Deletions cut 6 bases from V and 0 bases from J, with 15 bases between. This CDR3 has 15 amino acids. The V gene's germline CDR1 is MNHEY and CDR2 SVGEGT.

This clonotype was detected many times. This CDR3 reads CASSQPGQGSTEAFF. The CDR3 bases are TGCGCCAGCAGCCAACCGGGACAGGGGTCAACTGAAGCTTTCTTT. V usage is TRBV4-1 and J usage is TRBJ1-1; 10 positions agree with TRBD1. This CDR3 has 15 amino acids. CDR1 is MGHRA, CDR2 YSYEKL, per germline. With V trimmed by 2 bases and J by 5 bases, 5 bases remained unmatched.

This clonotype was counted ten times or more. The chain carries TRBV6-6 and TRBJ2-1, with D maybe TRBD1 (6 bases). Looked up from germline, CDR1 is MNHNY and CDR2 is SVGAGI (reference sequence). Trimming pared 4 bases from V and 10 bases from J, leaving 14 bases between. The CDR3 is 13 amino acids. The CDR3 protein is CASSLSPGVEQFF. CDR3 sequence (DNA): TGTGCCAGCAGTTTGAGCCCAGGGGTCGAGCAGTTCTTC.

The chain couples TRBV20-1 to TRBJ2-7; 11 bases are a match to TRBD2. The CDR3 loop spans 13 amino acids. Germline V gene sequence: CDR1 DFQATT, CDR2 SNEGSKA (reference sequence). V was clipped by 5 bases and J by 3 bases; unmatched bases: 3. The CDR3: CSARSGGVYEQYF. The CDR3 DNA sequence: TGCAGTGCTCGTAGCGGGGGGGTCTACGAGCAGTACTTC.